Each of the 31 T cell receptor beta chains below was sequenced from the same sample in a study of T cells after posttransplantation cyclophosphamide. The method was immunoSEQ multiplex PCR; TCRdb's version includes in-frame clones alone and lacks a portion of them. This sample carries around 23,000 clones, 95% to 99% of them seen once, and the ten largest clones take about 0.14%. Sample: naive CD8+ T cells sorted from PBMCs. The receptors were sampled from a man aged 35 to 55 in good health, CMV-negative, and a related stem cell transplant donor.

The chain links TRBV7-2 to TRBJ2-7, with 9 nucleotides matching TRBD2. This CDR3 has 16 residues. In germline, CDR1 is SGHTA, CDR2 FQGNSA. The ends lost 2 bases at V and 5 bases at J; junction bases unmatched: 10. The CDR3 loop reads CASSLRLAGFGDEQYF. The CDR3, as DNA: TGTGCCAGCAGCTTACGGCTAGCGGGATTCGGAGACGAGCAGTACTTC.

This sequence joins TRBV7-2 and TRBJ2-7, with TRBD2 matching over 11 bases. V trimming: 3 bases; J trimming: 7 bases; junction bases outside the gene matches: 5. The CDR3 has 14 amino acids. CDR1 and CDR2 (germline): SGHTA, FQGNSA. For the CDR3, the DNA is TGTGCCAGCAGCTTCAGTAGCGGGAGGGGTGAGCAGTACTTC. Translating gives CASSFSSGRGEQYF.

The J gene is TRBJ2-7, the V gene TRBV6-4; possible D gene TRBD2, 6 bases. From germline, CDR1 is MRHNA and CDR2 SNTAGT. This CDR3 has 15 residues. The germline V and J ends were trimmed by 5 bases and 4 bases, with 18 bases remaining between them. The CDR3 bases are TGTGCCAGCAGTCCCAGTGCGGGAAGGGCATACGAGCAGTACTTC. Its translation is CASSPSAGRAYEQYF.

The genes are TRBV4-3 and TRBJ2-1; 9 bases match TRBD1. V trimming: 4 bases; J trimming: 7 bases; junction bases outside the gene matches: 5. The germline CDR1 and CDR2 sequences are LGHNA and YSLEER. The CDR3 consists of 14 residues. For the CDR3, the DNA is TGCGCCAGCAGCCCGGGACAGGGAGCGAATGAGCAGTTCTTC. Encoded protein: CASSPGQGANEQFF.

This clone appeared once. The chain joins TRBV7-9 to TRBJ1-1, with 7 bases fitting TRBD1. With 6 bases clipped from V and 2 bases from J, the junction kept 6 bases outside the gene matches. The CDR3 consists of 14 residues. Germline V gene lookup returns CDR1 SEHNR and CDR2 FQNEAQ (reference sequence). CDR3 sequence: CASSFHRGNTEAFF. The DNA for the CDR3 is TGTGCCAGCAGTTTTCACAGGGGCAACACTGAAGCTTTCTTT.

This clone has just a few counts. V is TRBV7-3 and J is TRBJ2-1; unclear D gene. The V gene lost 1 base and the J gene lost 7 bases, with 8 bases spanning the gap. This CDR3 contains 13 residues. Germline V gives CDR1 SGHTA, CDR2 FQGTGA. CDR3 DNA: TGTGCCAGCAGCTTAAATAGGAGAAATGAGCAGTTCTTC. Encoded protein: CASSLNRRNEQFF.

The CDR3 region is CASSEQGNQPQHF. CDR3 nucleotide sequence: TGTGCCAGCAGTGAACAGGGAAATCAGCCCCAGCATTTT. V is TRBV6-5 and J is TRBJ1-5, with TRBD1 as a possible D gene (6 bases). The length of the CDR3 is 13 residues. Germline loops: CDR1 MNHEY, CDR2 SVGAGI. The germline V and J ends were trimmed by 5 bases and 4 bases, with 9 bases remaining between them.

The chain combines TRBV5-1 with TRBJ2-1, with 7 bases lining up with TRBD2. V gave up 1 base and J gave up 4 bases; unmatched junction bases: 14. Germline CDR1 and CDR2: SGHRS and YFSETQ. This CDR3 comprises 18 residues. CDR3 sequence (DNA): TGCGCCAGCAGCTTGTCTAGCGGTTACTCGGTCTCATACAATGAGCAGTTCTTC. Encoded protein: CASSLSSGYSVSYNEQFF.

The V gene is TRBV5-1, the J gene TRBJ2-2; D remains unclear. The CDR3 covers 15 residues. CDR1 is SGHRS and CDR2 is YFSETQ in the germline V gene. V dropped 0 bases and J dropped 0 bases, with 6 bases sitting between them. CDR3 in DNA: TGCGCCAGCAGCTTGGTGCGGACGAACACCGGGGAGCTGTTTTTT. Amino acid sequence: CASSLVRTNTGELFF.

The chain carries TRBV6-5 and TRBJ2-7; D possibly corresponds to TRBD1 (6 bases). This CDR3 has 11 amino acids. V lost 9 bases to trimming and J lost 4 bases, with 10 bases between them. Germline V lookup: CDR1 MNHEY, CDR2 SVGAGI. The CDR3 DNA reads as TGTGCCAGTTTCCAGGGGTACGAGCAGTACTTC. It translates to CASFQGYEQYF.

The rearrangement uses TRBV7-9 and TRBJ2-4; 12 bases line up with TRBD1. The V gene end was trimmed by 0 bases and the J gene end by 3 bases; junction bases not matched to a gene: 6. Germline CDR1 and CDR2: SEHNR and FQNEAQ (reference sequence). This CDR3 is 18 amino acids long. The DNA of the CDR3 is TGTGCCAGCAGCTTAGCGGGGACAGGGGGCATCGTCAAAAACATTCAGTACTTC. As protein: CASSLAGTGGIVKNIQYF.

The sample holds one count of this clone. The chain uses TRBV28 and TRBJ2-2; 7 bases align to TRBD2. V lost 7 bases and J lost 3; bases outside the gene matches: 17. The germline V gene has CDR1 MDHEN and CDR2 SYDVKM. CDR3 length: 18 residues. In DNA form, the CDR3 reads TGTGCCAGCACCTCGCCTAGCGGAGCCACCCCCGACACCGGGGAGCTGTTTTTT. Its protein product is CASTSPSGATPDTGELFF.

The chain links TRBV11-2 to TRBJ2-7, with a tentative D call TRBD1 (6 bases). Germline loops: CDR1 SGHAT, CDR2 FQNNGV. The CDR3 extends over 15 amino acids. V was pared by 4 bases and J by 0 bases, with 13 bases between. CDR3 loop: CASSYSRGSSYEQYF. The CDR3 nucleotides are TGTGCCAGCAGCTATTCTAGGGGGAGCTCCTACGAGCAGTACTTC. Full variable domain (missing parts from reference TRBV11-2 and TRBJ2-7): EAGVAQSPRYKIIEKRQSVAFWCNPISGHATLYWYQQILGQGPKLLIQFQNNGVVDDSQLPKDRFSAERLKGVDSTLKIQPAKLEDSAVYLCASSYSRGSSYEQYFGPGTRLTVT.

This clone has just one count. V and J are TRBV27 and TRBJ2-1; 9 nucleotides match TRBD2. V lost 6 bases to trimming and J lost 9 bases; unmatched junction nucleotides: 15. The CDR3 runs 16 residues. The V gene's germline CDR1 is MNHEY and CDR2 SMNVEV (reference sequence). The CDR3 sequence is CASSSHSGRRVGEQFF. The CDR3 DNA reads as TGTGCCAGCAGCTCCCATAGCGGGAGAAGGGTCGGTGAGCAGTTCTTC.

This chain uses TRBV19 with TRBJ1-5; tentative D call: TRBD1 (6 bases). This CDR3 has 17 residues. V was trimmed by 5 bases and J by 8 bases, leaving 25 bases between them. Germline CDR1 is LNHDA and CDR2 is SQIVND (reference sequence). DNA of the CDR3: TGTGCCAGTAGTTCTCACGTTTCAGGGGAAATGGGGGAGCCCCAGCATTTT. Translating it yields CASSSHVSGEMGEPQHF.

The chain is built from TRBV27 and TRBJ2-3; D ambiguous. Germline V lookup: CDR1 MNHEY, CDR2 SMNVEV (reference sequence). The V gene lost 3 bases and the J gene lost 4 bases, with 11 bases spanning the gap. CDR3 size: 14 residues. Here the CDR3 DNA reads TGTGCCAGCAGTTTGGAGTTTAACCCAGATACGCAGTATTTT. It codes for CASSLEFNPDTQYF.

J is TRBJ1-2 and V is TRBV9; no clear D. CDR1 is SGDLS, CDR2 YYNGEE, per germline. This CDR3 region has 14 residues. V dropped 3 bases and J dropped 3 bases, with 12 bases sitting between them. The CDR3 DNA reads TGTGCCAGCAGCGGCCCCTCGAGGGACTATGGCTACACCTTC. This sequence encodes CASSGPSRDYGYTF.

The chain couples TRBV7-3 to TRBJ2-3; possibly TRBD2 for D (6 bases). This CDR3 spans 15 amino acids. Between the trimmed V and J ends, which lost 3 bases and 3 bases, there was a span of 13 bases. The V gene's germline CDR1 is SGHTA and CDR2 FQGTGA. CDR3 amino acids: CASSFYGRGTDTQYF. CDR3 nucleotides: TGTGCCAGCAGCTTTTACGGGAGAGGGACAGATACGCAGTATTTT.

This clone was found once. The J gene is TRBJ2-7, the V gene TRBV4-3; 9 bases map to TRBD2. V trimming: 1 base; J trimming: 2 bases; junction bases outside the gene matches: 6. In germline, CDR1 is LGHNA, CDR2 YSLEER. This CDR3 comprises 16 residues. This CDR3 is CASSQVIAGAPYEQYF. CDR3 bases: TGCGCCAGCAGCCAAGTTATAGCGGGAGCGCCCTACGAGCAGTACTTC.

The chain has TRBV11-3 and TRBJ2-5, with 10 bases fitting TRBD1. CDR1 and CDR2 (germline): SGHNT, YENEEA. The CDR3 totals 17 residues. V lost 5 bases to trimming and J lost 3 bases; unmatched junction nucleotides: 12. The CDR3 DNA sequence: TGTGCCAGCAGCGGGAGGGACAGGGGATATACCAAAGAGACCCAGTACTTC. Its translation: CASSGRDRGYTKETQYF.

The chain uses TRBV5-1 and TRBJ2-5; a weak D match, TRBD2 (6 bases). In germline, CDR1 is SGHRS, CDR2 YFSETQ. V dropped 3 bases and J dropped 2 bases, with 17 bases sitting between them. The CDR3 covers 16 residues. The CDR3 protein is CASSWGVAQEQETQYF. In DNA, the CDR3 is TGCGCCAGCAGCTGGGGGGTAGCGCAAGAGCAAGAGACCCAGTACTTC.

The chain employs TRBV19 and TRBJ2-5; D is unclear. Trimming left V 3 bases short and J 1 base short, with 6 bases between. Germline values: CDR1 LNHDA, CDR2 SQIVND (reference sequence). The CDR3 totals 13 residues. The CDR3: CASSIPGQETQYF. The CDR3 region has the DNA TGTGCCAGTAGTATCCCCGGCCAAGAGACCCAGTACTTC.

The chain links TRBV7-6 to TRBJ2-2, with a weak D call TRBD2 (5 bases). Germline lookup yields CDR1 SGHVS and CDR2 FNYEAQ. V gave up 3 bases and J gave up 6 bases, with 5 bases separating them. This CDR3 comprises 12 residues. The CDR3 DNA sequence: TGTGCCAGCAGCTTTAGCGCCGGGGAGCTGTTTTTT. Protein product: CASSFSAGELFF.

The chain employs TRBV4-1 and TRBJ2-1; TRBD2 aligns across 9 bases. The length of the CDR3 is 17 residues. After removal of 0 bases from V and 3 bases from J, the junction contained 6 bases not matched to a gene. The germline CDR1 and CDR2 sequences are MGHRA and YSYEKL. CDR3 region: CASSQEREREVYNEQFF. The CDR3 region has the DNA TGCGCCAGCAGCCAAGAAAGGGAGCGGGAGGTCTACAATGAGCAGTTCTTC.

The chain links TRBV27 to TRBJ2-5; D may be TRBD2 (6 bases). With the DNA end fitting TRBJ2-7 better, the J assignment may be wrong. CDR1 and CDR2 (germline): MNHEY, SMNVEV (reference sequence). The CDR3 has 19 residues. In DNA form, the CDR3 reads TGTGCCAGCAGTCTTAGGGCCCCCCAACTAGCTCTGGAAACCTACGAGCAGTACTTC. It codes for CASSLRAPQLALETYEQYF.

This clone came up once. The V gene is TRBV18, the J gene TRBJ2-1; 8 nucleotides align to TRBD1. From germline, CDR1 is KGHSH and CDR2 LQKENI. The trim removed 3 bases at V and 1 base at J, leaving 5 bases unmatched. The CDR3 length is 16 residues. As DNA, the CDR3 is TGTGCCAGCTCACCGCCAGACAGGGGTTCCTACAATGAGCAGTTCTTC. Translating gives CASSPPDRGSYNEQFF.

In DNA form, the CDR3 reads TGTGCCAGCAGTCAGCTCAGGACAGGAGACACCGGGGAGCTGTTTTTT. Amino acid sequence: CASSQLRTGDTGELFF. V and J are TRBV28 and TRBJ2-2, with TRBD1 identical over 7 bases. The CDR3 has 16 residues. Germline trimming cut 5 bases from V and 3 bases from J; bases unmatched to any gene: 9. Looked up from germline, CDR1 is MDHEN and CDR2 is SYDVKM.

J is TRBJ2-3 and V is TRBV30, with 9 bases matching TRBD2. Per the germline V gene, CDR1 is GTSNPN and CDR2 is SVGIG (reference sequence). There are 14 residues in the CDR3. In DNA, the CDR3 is TGTGCGCAGGTTCCGGGACTAGCAACAGATACGCAGTATTTT. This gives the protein CAQVPGLATDTQYF.

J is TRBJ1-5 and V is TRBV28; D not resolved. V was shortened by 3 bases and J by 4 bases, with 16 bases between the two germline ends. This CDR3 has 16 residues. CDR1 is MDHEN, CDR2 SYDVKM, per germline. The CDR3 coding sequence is TGTGCCAGCAGTTTTCCATATCCGACTGAAAATCAGCCCCAGCATTTT. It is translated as CASSFPYPTENQPQHF.

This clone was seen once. The CDR3 loop is CASSQSLRDEQYF. CDR3 DNA sequence: TGCGCCAGCAGCCAATCCCTGCGGGACGAGCAGTACTTC. The V and J genes are TRBV4-1 and TRBJ2-7; a weak D match, TRBD2 (5 bases). V lost 2 bases and J 5 bases, leaving 10 bases between the germline ends. Germline-derived CDR1 and CDR2 are MGHRA and YSYEKL. The CDR3 sequence is 13 residues long.

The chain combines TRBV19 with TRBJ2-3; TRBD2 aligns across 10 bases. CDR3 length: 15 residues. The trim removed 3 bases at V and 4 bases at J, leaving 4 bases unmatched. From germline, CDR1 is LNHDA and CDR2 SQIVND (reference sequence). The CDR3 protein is CASSISSGSSDTQYF. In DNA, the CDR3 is TGTGCCAGTAGTATCTCTAGCGGGAGCTCAGATACGCAGTATTTT.